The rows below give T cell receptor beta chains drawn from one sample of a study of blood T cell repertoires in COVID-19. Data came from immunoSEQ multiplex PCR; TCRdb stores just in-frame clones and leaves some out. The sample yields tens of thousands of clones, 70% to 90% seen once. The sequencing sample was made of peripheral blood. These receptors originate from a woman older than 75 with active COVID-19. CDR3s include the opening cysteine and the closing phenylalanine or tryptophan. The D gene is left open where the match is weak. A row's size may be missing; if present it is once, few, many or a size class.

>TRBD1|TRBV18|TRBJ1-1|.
CASSPQGAFTEAFF
TGTGCCAGCTCACCACAGGGGGCGTTCACTGAAGCTTTCTTT
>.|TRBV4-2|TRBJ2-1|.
CASSQGDVGRRNEQFF
TGTGCCAGCAGCCAAGGAGATGTCGGGAGACGGAATGAGCAGTTCTTC
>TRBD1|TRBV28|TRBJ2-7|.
CASSLSLGQGNYYEQYF
TGTGCCAGCAGTTTATCCCTTGGACAGGGGAACTACTACGAGCAGTACTTC
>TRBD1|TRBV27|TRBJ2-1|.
CASSPGTGVYNEQFF
TGTGCCAGCAGTCCAGGGACAGGGGTCTACAATGAGCAGTTCTTC
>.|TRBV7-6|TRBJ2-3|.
CASSLPRESSTDTQYF
TGTGCCAGCAGCTTACCTAGGGAGTCTAGCACAGATACGCAGTATTTT
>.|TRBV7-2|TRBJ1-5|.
CASSLLYQPQHF
TGTGCCAGCAGCTTATTATATCAGCCCCAGCATTTT
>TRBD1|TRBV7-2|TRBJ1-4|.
CASSLDARGYEKLFF
TGTGCCAGCAGCTTAGACGCCAGGGGGTATGAAAAACTGTTTTTT
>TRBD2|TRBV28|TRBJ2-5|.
CASRGPQTGYSSGRAEETQYF
TGTGCCAGCAGGGGCCCCCAGACAGGGTACTCTAGCGGGAGGGCCGAGGAGACCCAGTACTTC
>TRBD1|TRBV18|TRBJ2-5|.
CASSRTGDDETQYF
TGTGCCAGCTCACGGACAGGGGATGATGAGACCCAGTACTTC
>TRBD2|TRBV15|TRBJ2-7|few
CATSRDRLLAGYEQYF
TGTGCCACCAGCAGAGATCGGTTACTAGCGGGATACGAGCAGTACTTC
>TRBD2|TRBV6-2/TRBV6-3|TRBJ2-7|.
CASSDARLAAHF
TGTGCCAGCAGCGACGCGCGACTAGCGGCCCACTTC
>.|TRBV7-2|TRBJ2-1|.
CASRTGRRDEQFF
TGTGCCAGCAGAACCGGACGGCGGGATGAGCAGTTCTTC
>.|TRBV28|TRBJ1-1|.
CASTTPGGAHITEAFF
TGTGCCAGCACGACCCCGGGAGGGGCGCATATCACTGAAGCTTTCTTT
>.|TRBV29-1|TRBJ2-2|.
CSVDPQNTGELFF
TGCAGCGTTGATCCCCAGAACACCGGGGAGCTGTTTTTT
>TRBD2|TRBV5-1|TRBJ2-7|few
CASSLLGAGLAGLGYEQYF
TGCGCCAGCAGCTTATTGGGTGCGGGACTAGCGGGATTAGGCTACGAGCAGTACTTC
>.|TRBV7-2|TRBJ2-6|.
CASSPRVSGANVLTF
TGTGCCAGCAGCCCCAGGGTCTCTGGGGCCAACGTCCTGACTTTC
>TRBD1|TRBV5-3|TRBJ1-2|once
CARSLEFRDRGEYGYTF
TGTGCCAGAAGCTTGGAATTCCGGGACAGGGGAGAATATGGCTACACCTTC
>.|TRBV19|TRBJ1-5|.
CASSDRLKGFGQPQHF
TGTGCCAGTAGTGACAGACTTAAGGGTTTCGGTCAGCCCCAGCATTTT
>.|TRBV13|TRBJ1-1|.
CASSKGTSGYAGMNTEAFF
TGTGCCAGCAGCAAAGGGACGTCGGGGTACGCGGGGATGAACACTGAAGCTTTCTTT
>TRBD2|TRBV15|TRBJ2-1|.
CATSSGSGTYNEQFF
TGTGCCACCAGTAGCGGGAGCGGTACCTACAATGAGCAGTTCTTC
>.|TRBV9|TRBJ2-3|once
CASDFTGEADTQYF
TGTGCCAGCGACTTTACTGGGGAGGCAGATACGCAGTATTTT
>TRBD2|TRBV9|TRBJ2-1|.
CASSLAGGQGNEQFF
TGTGCCAGCAGCCTAGCGGGAGGGCAGGGCAATGAGCAGTTCTTC
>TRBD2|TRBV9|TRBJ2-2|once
CASSVVPAGGANTGELFF
TGTGCCAGCAGCGTAGTTCCCGCGGGAGGGGCGAACACCGGGGAGCTGTTTTTT
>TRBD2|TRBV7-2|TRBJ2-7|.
CASSPAGTSSYEQYF
TGTGCCAGCAGCCCCGCCGGGACTAGCTCCTACGAGCAGTACTTC
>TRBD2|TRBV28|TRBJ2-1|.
CASSSTSLNEQFF
TGTGCCAGCAGCTCGACTAGCTTGAATGAGCAGTTCTTC
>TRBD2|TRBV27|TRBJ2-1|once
CASNLYGGGNEQFF
TGTGCCAGCAACCTGTATGGGGGGGGCAATGAGCAGTTCTTC